Below are 29 T cell receptor beta chains sequenced from a single sample in a study of blood T cell repertoires in COVID-19. Repertoires were generated with immunoSEQ multiplex PCR, while TCRdb's copy carries only in-frame clones and drops some. The sample holds over 150,000 clones; over 65% are singletons and the top ten take about 7.8%. Sequencing was carried out using peripheral blood. The receptor set was obtained from a man in his 60s with acute or convalescent COVID-19.

The table lists this clone with a few counts. This chain connects TRBV15 to TRBJ1-2; a possible D gene is TRBD1 (5 bases). The CDR3 length is 17 residues. The germline V and J ends were trimmed by 1 base and 1 base, with 16 bases remaining between them. From germline, CDR1 is LNHNV and CDR2 YYDKDF (reference sequence). The CDR3 protein is CATSRVALGGNNYGYTF. The CDR3 DNA sequence: TGTGCCACCAGCAGAGTCGCTTTGGGGGGGAATAACTATGGCTACACCTTC.

This clone was counted once. The rearrangement uses TRBV5-4 and TRBJ1-6, with a tentative D call TRBD1 (5 bases). CDR1 is SGHNT, CDR2 YYREEE, per germline (reference sequence). V was pared by 1 base and J by 3 bases, with 5 bases between. CDR3 size: 14 residues. The CDR3 loop reads CASSLQGYNSPLHF. The CDR3 region has the DNA TGTGCCAGCAGCTTGCAGGGCTATAATTCACCCCTCCACTTT.

The chain is built from TRBV11-2 and TRBJ2-7; 7 bases align to TRBD2. In germline, CDR1 is SGHAT, CDR2 FQNNGV. V was pared by 5 bases and J by 3 bases, with 10 bases of the junction left unmatched. The CDR3 has 15 residues. This chain's CDR3 is CASSHPGGGYYEQYF. In nucleotides, the CDR3 is TGTGCCAGCAGCCATCCCGGGGGAGGGTACTACGAGCAGTACTTC.

The V gene is TRBV9, the J gene TRBJ1-2; TRBD1 aligns across 9 bases. The CDR3 has 16 amino acids. Looked up from germline, CDR1 is SGDLS and CDR2 is YYNGEE. V gave up 3 bases and J gave up 4 bases; unmatched junction bases: 10. In DNA form, the CDR3 reads TGTGCCAGCAGCGGCCCGCCTAACAGGGGGCTCTATGGCTACACCTTC. As protein: CASSGPPNRGLYGYTF.

The rearrangement joins TRBV5-6 to TRBJ2-1; no firm D call. Deletions cut 1 base from V and 5 bases from J, with 4 bases between. The germline V gene has CDR1 SGHDT and CDR2 YYEEEE. CDR3 length: 12 amino acids. The CDR3 bases are TGTGCCAGCAGCTTGTATCACAATGAGCAGTTCTTC. It is translated as CASSLYHNEQFF. Supplemented by reference TRBV5-6 and TRBJ2-1, the full variable domain reads DAGVTQSPTHLIKTRGQQVTLRCSPKSGHDTVSWYQQALGQGPQFIFQYYEEEERQRGNFPDRFSGHQFPNYSSELNVNALLLGDSALYLCASSLYHNEQFFGPGTRLTVL.

CDR3 loop: CASRGLALGEQFF. CDR3 DNA sequence: TGTGCCAGCAGGGGACTAGCCCTCGGTGAGCAGTTCTTC. V is TRBV2 and J is TRBJ2-1, with 9 bases matching TRBD2. CDR1 SNHLY and CDR2 FYNNEI come from the germline V gene. J lost 9 bases, V lost 6 bases, and 6 bases had no gene match. This CDR3 is 13 amino acids long.

The chain employs TRBV7-9 and TRBJ2-1; D is unclear. V lost 3 bases to trimming and J lost 3 bases, with 9 bases between them. The length of the CDR3 is 14 residues. Germline V gives CDR1 SEHNR, CDR2 FQNEAQ (reference sequence). The CDR3 here is CASSFHGDYNEQFF. The CDR3 bases are TGTGCCAGCAGCTTCCACGGAGACTACAATGAGCAGTTCTTC.

The rearrangement uses TRBV19 and TRBJ2-2; D uncertain. The CDR3 length is 14 residues. V gave up 1 base and J gave up 5 bases, with 8 bases separating them. CDR1 is LNHDA and CDR2 is SQIVND in the germline V gene (reference sequence). CDR3 residues: CASSIGPVTGELFF. The CDR3 nucleotides read TGTGCCAGTAGTATAGGGCCTGTGACCGGGGAGCTGTTTTTT.

This clone showed up just a few times. J is TRBJ2-7 and V is TRBV10-3; TRBD1 aligns across 7 bases. The CDR3 sequence is 13 residues long. J was trimmed by 5 bases and V by 6 bases; bases with no gene match: 7. Germline CDR1 reads ENHRY; CDR2 reads SYGVKD. CDR3 sequence reads: CAIRPATGDEQYF. The CDR3 coding sequence is TGTGCCATCAGACCCGCTACAGGGGACGAGCAGTACTTC.

DNA for the CDR3: TGTGCCAGCAGCCTCGAAGGACAGGGGAATGAAAAACTGTTTTTT. Its protein is CASSLEGQGNEKLFF. The rearrangement uses TRBV7-2 and TRBJ1-4; TRBD1 agrees at 9 bases. V trimming: 5 bases; J trimming: 5 bases; junction bases outside the gene matches: 6. CDR3 length: 15 residues. Looked up from germline, CDR1 is SGHTA and CDR2 is FQGNSA.

The chain combines TRBV19 with TRBJ1-1; TRBD1 matches at 8 bases. Germline V CDR1 and CDR2: LNHDA, SQIVND (reference sequence). The CDR3 has 18 amino acids. V lost 7 bases, J lost 0 bases, and 16 bases stayed unmatched. The CDR3 protein is CASTTEGQAVLMNTEAFF. In nucleotides, the CDR3 is TGTGCCAGTACCACGGAGGGACAGGCCGTATTAATGAACACTGAAGCTTTCTTT.

This clone was recorded many times. The J gene is TRBJ1-2, the V gene TRBV7-2; D possibly corresponds to TRBD1 (6 bases). This CDR3 is built from 14 residues. CDR1 and CDR2 (germline): SGHTA, FQGNSA. V shed 3 bases and J shed 3 bases, with 11 bases lying between them. CDR3 amino acids: CASSLYDRHYGYTF. DNA for the CDR3: TGTGCCAGCAGCTTGTACGACAGGCACTATGGCTACACCTTC.

This rearrangement joins TRBV30 to TRBJ2-1; possibly TRBD2 for D (5 bases). With 8 bases removed from V and 7 bases from J, the gap between germline ends came to 15 bases. Germline CDR1 and CDR2: GTSNPN and SVGIG (reference sequence). This CDR3 has 12 residues. The CDR3 DNA is TGTGCCCAAGGGAATACGGGGAATGAGCAGTTCTTC. Protein product: CAQGNTGNEQFF.

The V and J genes are TRBV4-1 and TRBJ2-3, with 7 bases lining up with TRBD1. The CDR3 runs 14 residues. V shed 8 bases, J shed 0 bases, and the junction held 5 bases outside the gene matches. In germline, CDR1 is MGHRA, CDR2 YSYEKL. CDR3: CASGDRASTDTQYF. Here the CDR3 DNA reads TGCGCCAGCGGTGACAGGGCCAGCACAGATACGCAGTATTTT.

This chain links TRBV19 with TRBJ2-2; D uncertain. V was pared by 4 bases and J by 0 bases, with 12 bases between. This CDR3 is 16 amino acids long. The V gene's germline CDR1 is LNHDA and CDR2 SQIVND (reference sequence). The CDR3 DNA reads TGTGCCAGTAGTAGCCAGACACAGTCGAACACCGGGGAGCTGTTTTTT. Translating gives CASSSQTQSNTGELFF.

In this sample, this clone turned up a few times. The V call is TRBV3-1 (or the pseudogene TRBV3-2), the J call TRBJ1-2; TRBD1 matches 9 bases. The length of the CDR3 is 17 residues. Trimming cost V 1 base and J 3 bases; bases outside gene matches: 9. The V gene's germline CDR1 is LGHDT and CDR2 YNNKEL (reference sequence). Here the CDR3 DNA reads TGTGCCAGCAGCCAAGGGCTAACAGGGGGCTGGCACTATGGCTACACCTTC. It is translated as CASSQGLTGGWHYGYTF.

This chain uses TRBV11-2 with TRBJ1-1; 8 bases match TRBD1. Trimming removed 5 bases from V and 3 bases from J; junction bases left unmatched: 20. Germline CDR1 and CDR2: SGHAT and FQNNGV. CDR3 length equals 19 residues. The CDR3 loop is CASSASGPRDRGKDTEAFF. DNA for the CDR3: TGTGCCAGCAGCGCGTCCGGGCCGAGAGACAGGGGTAAAGACACTGAAGCTTTCTTT.

This sequence joins TRBV6-1 and TRBJ2-1, with 12 nucleotides matching TRBD2. The CDR3 is 14 residues long. Germline V lookup: CDR1 MNHNS, CDR2 SASEGT. After removal of 7 bases from V and 8 bases from J, the junction contained 6 bases not matched to a gene. The CDR3 protein is CASTLTSGGHEQFF. CDR3 nucleotides: TGTGCCAGCACTCTGACTAGCGGGGGCCATGAGCAGTTCTTC.

The chain links TRBV19 to TRBJ1-2; tentative D call: TRBD1 (6 bases). With 8 bases removed from V and 1 base from J, the gap between germline ends came to 23 bases. CDR1 LNHDA and CDR2 SQIVND come from the germline V gene (reference sequence). This CDR3 region has 17 residues. The CDR3 is CASGPPHRQAVNYGYTF. In DNA form, the CDR3 reads TGTGCCAGTGGACCCCCCCACCGACAGGCAGTTAACTATGGCTACACCTTC.

This chain joins TRBV5-1 and TRBJ2-3; tentative D call: TRBD1 (5 bases). Germline loops: CDR1 SGHRS, CDR2 YFSETQ. The CDR3 has 16 residues. Trimming left V 4 bases short and J 1 base short, with 16 bases between. CDR3 nucleotides: TGCGCCAGCAGCCAAATAGGGGCTCGGGGCACAGATACGCAGTATTTT. Translating gives CASSQIGARGTDTQYF.

The V call is TRBV30, the J call TRBJ1-6; TRBD1 might be the D (5 bases). V dropped 0 bases and J dropped 7 bases, with 7 bases sitting between them. CDR1 and CDR2 (germline): GTSNPN, SVGIG (reference sequence). CDR3 length equals 13 residues. The CDR3 sequence is CAWSVGGNSPLHF. For the CDR3, the DNA is TGTGCCTGGAGTGTGGGGGGGAATTCACCCCTCCACTTT.

The chain uses TRBV5-6 and TRBJ2-2, with D possibly TRBD2 on 5 matching bases. Trimming removed 1 base at V and 5 bases at J, with 15 bases between. The CDR3 runs 16 residues. The germline gives CDR1 SGHDT, CDR2 YYEEEE. The CDR3 DNA sequence: TGTGCCAGCAGCTTGAAACGAGCCGAGGGAACCGGGGAGCTGTTTTTT. Translated, it gives CASSLKRAEGTGELFF.

The J gene is TRBJ2-2, the V gene TRBV7-2; D is perhaps TRBD1 (6 bases). Trimming shortened V by 1 base and J by 2 bases, and 8 bases separated the two germline ends. Per germline, CDR1 SGHTA and CDR2 FQGNSA. CDR3 length: 15 residues. The CDR3 DNA sequence: TGTGCCAGCAGCTTAGGAGGGGGAAACACCGGGGAGCTGTTTTTT. Amino acid sequence: CASSLGGGNTGELFF.

The rearrangement joins TRBV6-4 to TRBJ1-1; 8 nucleotides align to TRBD1. This CDR3 is 15 amino acids long. The V segment lost 4 bases and the J segment 1 base; nucleotides outside the gene matches: 5. CDR1 is MRHNA and CDR2 is SNTAGT in the germline V gene. The DNA of the CDR3 is TGTGCCAGCAGTGCCTCCGGGACAGGGAACACTGAAGCTTTCTTT. Its translation is CASSASGTGNTEAFF.

CDR3 nucleotide sequence: TGTGCCAGCAGTTCTGGCTCTAGCGGGGATTACAATGAGCAGTTCTTC. The encoded protein is CASSSGSSGDYNEQFF. The chain combines TRBV27 with TRBJ2-1, with TRBD2 matching over 9 bases. CDR1 and CDR2 (germline): MNHEY, SMNVEV (reference sequence). With V trimmed by 4 bases and J by 4 bases, 8 bases remained unmatched. The CDR3 has 16 residues.

This clone was seen more than once but under ten times. V gene TRBV6-2 or TRBV6-3 combines with J gene TRBJ2-1, with 7 nucleotides matching TRBD1. V gave up 3 bases and J gave up 7 bases; unmatched junction bases: 6. This CDR3 is 14 amino acids long. Germline CDR1 MNHEY, CDR2 SVGEGT. The CDR3, as DNA: TGTGCCAGCAGTTATTGGAAGGGGGCGAATGAGCAGTTCTTC. Protein product: CASSYWKGANEQFF.

This chain uses TRBV25-1 with TRBJ2-7, with D possibly being TRBD2 (5 bases). The CDR3 spans 14 residues. Germline V gives CDR1 MGHDK, CDR2 SYGVNS. The V end lost 1 base, the J end lost 7 bases, and 14 bases lay between the germline ends. Written as DNA, the CDR3 is TGTGCCAGCAGTGAATCGGAGAGGGTCGGAGAGCAGTACTTC. Translation gives CASSESERVGEQYF.

V and J are TRBV5-6 and TRBJ1-4, with TRBD1 as a possible D gene (5 bases). Germline V lookup: CDR1 SGHDT, CDR2 YYEEEE. Trimming removed 0 bases from V and 0 bases from J, with 12 bases in between. The CDR3 runs to 17 residues. This CDR3 reads CASSLEGGTSTNEKLFF. For the CDR3, the DNA is TGTGCCAGCAGCTTGGAGGGAGGGACCTCAACTAATGAAAAACTGTTTTTT.

The rearrangement uses TRBV7-7 and TRBJ2-2; TRBD2 matches 12 bases. Losses at the gene ends were 5 bases for V and 2 bases for J; bases not matched to a gene: 9. CDR3 length: 18 residues. Germline V gives CDR1 SSHAT, CDR2 FNYEAQ (reference sequence). The CDR3 DNA follows: TGTGCCAGCAGCCGCTCGACTAGCGGGGGCTTTAACACCGGGGAGCTGTTTTTT. This gives the protein CASSRSTSGGFNTGELFF.